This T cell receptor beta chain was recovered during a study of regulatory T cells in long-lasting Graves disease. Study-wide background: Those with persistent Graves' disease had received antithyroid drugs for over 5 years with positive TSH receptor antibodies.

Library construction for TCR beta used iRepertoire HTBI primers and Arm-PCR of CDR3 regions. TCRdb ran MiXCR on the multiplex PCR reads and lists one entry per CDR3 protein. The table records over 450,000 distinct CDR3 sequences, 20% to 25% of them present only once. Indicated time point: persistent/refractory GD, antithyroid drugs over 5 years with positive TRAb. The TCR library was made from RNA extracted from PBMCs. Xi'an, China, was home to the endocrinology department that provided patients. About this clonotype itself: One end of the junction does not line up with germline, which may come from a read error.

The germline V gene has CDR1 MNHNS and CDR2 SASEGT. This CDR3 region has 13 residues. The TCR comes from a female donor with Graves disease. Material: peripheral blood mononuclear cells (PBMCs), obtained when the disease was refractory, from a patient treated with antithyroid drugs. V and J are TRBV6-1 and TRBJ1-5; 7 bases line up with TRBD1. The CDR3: CASTGGSDQPQHF. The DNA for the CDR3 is TGTGCCAGCACAGGGGGTAGCGATCAGCCCCAGCATTTT.